The sequence of this TCR beta chain was determined in a study of Ad26.COV2.S vaccination and SARS-CoV-2 variants. Study as a whole: Each vaccinee took Ad26.COV2.S intramuscularly, once or twice 56 days apart. Study observations and caveats: Possibly, TCR breadth and depth analyses underestimated total T cell responses.

This sample's treatment: around 19 received Ad26.COV2.S at low or high dose, single or two shots; 5 received placebo; per-sample allocation not given. Samples analyzed were those drawn on day 63 after the first vaccine or placebo injection. Aged 18-55 years, donor was enrolled in Boston in 2020. Its platform was an Ad26 vector, and its expressed antigen was Wuhan-strain SARS-CoV-2 spike. Points on this clone: Its antigen is as yet unknown.

Per the germline V gene, CDR1 is MGHRA and CDR2 is YSYEKL. Deletions cut 0 bases from V and 4 bases from J, with 9 bases between. The CDR3 is 14 residues long. Produced via immunoSEQ multiplex PCR; TCRdb's table is partial and in-frame only. Of 300,000 to 500,000 clones in the sample, approximately 91% were seen once. This rearrangement joins TRBV4-1 to TRBJ1-2; no firm D call. The source of this sequence is a person between 18 and 65 years old who received the Ad26.COV2.S COVID-19 vaccine or a placebo. Here the sequenced sample was peripheral blood, taken in a trial of Ad26.COV2.S vaccine versus placebo. The CDR3: CASSQELRSYGYTF. DNA for the CDR3: TGCGCCAGCAGCCAAGAGCTCAGGTCCTATGGCTACACCTTC.